One sample yielded the 20 T cell receptor beta chains listed below, sequenced in a study of vaccination and CD4 T cells after COVID-19. These receptors have no identified antigens. CD4+ T cells that had been cultured provided DNA sequenced with the Oncomine TCR Beta short-read assay. TCRdb re-called the PCR reads through MiXCR, storing one row per CDR3 protein. The table has around 18,000 distinct CDR3 sequences, about 60% seen once. Treatment given: approximately nine-day PBMC culture with coronavirus spike peptide pools or control peptides (ViraFEST assay). Material: CD4+ T cells from blood, cultured in vitro, obtained after SARS-CoV-2 vaccination. These receptors were taken from a human donor who had recovered from COVID-19.

By share, this clonotype ranks as medium-sized (0.01 to 0.1%). The V call is TRBV2, the J call TRBJ2-7, with D hard to call. The CDR3 is made up of 13 amino acids. The V gene lost 4 bases and the J gene lost 7 bases, with 14 bases spanning the gap. Looked up from germline, CDR1 is SNHLY and CDR2 is FYNNEI. In DNA form, the CDR3 reads TGTGCCAGCAGTGTCCGCGCGCCGTTGGAGCAGTACTTC. It specifies CASSVRAPLEQYF.

This chain joins TRBV7-3 and TRBJ2-2, with D unresolved. The germline V and J ends were trimmed by 2 bases and 2 bases, with 3 bases remaining between them. The CDR3 runs 13 residues. CDR1 is SGHTA, CDR2 FQGTGA, per germline. CDR3 nucleotide sequence: TGTGCCAGCAGCTTATACAACACCGGGGAGCTGTTTTTT. This encodes CASSLYNTGELFF.

This clonotype was seen only a few times. J is TRBJ1-2 and V is TRBV10-3; D gene uncertain. The CDR3 extends over 15 amino acids. The V end lost 6 bases, the J end lost 6 bases, and 20 bases lay between the germline ends. Germline V gene lookup returns CDR1 ENHRY and CDR2 SYGVKD. The CDR3 DNA follows: TGTGCCATCAGCTTGGACGGAATAGAACTAGATGGCTACACCTTC. Translating it yields CAISLDGIELDGYTF.

The CDR3 sequence: CAISESPRGYLTQHF. CDR3 bases: TGTGCCATCAGTGAGTCCCCCAGGGGGTATTTGACCCAGCATTTT. V usage is TRBV10-3 and J usage is TRBJ1-5; 7 bases agree with TRBD1. This CDR3 is built from 15 residues. V gave up 0 bases and J gave up 11 bases; unmatched junction bases: 10. Germline CDR1 reads ENHRY; CDR2 reads SYGVKD.

This chain joins TRBV6-2 or TRBV6-3 and TRBJ2-1, with TRBD2 matching 12 bases. The V gene end was trimmed by 0 bases and the J gene end by 2 bases; junction bases not matched to a gene: 2. The CDR3 sequence is 17 residues long. Germline V CDR1 and CDR2: MNHEY, SVGEGT. The CDR3: CASSYSASGGAYNEQFF. The CDR3 coding sequence is TGTGCCAGCAGTTACTCAGCTAGCGGGGGGGCCTACAATGAGCAGTTCTTC.

The chain carries TRBV10-3 and TRBJ1-3, with D perhaps TRBD1 (5 bases). Per the germline V gene, CDR1 is ENHRY and CDR2 is SYGVKD. The CDR3 runs 12 residues. V was cut by 6 bases and J by 2 bases, with 5 bases left in between. The CDR3 nucleotides read TGTGCCATCAGACAGGCTGGAAACACCATATATTTT. This encodes CAIRQAGNTIYF.

The chain combines TRBV15 with TRBJ2-3, with 9 bases lining up with TRBD2. V gave up 5 bases and J gave up 3 bases; unmatched junction bases: 3. CDR1 and CDR2 (germline): LNHNV, YYDKDF (reference sequence). The length of the CDR3 is 14 residues. The CDR3 DNA reads as TGTGCCACCAGCGGGACTAGCATAACAGATACGCAGTATTTT. Its protein is CATSGTSITDTQYF.

The V gene is TRBV15, the J gene TRBJ2-1; D not certain. This CDR3 contains 15 residues. Germline V CDR1 and CDR2: LNHNV, YYDKDF (reference sequence). Trimming pared 0 bases from V and 2 bases from J, leaving 8 bases between. The CDR3: CATSRDPGTYNEQFF. The CDR3 coding sequence is TGTGCCACCAGCAGAGATCCGGGTACCTACAATGAGCAGTTCTTC. Full variable domain (missing parts from reference TRBV15 and TRBJ2-1): DAMVIQNPRYQVTQFGKPVTLSCSQTLNHNVMYWYQQKSSQAPKLLFHYYDKDFNNEADTPDNFQSRRPNTSFCFLDIRSPGLGDTAMYLCATSRDPGTYNEQFFGPGTRLTVL.

The chain combines TRBV20-1 with TRBJ1-1; D not resolved. Germline V gene lookup returns CDR1 DFQATT and CDR2 SNEGSKA (reference sequence). The CDR3 totals 15 residues. The germline V and J ends were trimmed by 1 base and 1 base, with 13 bases remaining between them. CDR3 amino acids: CSARVGTRQNTEAFF. The CDR3, as DNA: TGCAGTGCTAGAGTAGGCACCAGACAGAACACTGAAGCTTTCTTT.

The chain carries TRBV25-1 and TRBJ2-1, with a possible D match to TRBD2 (6 bases). The CDR3 extends over 15 amino acids. Germline V lookup: CDR1 MGHDK, CDR2 SYGVNS. V was trimmed by 6 bases and J by 6 bases, leaving 18 bases between them. The CDR3 region has the DNA TGTGCCAGCAGAGGGGCGGGAAGGATTAGCAATGAGCAGTTCTTC. Its translation: CASRGAGRISNEQFF. The whole variable domain, filled in from reference TRBV25-1 and TRBJ2-1, reads EADIYQTPRYLVIGTGKKITLECSQTMGHDKMYWYQQDPGMELHLIHYSYGVNSTEKGDLSSESTVSRIRTEHFPLTLESARPSHTSQYLCASRGAGRISNEQFFGPGTRLTVL.

The chain couples TRBV7-2 to TRBJ2-7; D gene unclear. Trimming took off 1 base at V and 2 bases at J, with 9 bases between the two ends. The CDR3 sequence is 14 residues long. CDR1 and CDR2 from the germline V gene are SGHTA and FQGNSA. CDR3 DNA: TGTGCCAGCAGCTTAGTTCCAGAGGCCTACGAGCAGTACTTC. Its translation: CASSLVPEAYEQYF.

The chain joins TRBV20-1 to TRBJ2-2, with 11 bases that match TRBD2. CDR1 DFQATT and CDR2 SNEGSKA come from the germline V gene (reference sequence). Unmatched junction bases numbered 9, after V lost 2 bases and J lost 4 bases. This CDR3 spans 17 amino acids. The DNA for the CDR3 is TGCAGTGCTAGAAACCTAGCGGGAGGAAGTATCACCGGGGAGCTGTTTTTT. The encoded protein is CSARNLAGGSITGELFF.

The chain employs TRBV2 and TRBJ1-1; 8 nucleotides align to TRBD1. Germline lookup yields CDR1 SNHLY and CDR2 FYNNEI. CDR3 length: 12 residues. The junction had 3 bases not matched to a gene; V was cut back by 8 bases and J by 4 bases. The CDR3 DNA is TGTGCCAGCGGAACAGGGGGCACTGAAGCTTTCTTT. It translates to CASGTGGTEAFF.

The rearrangement uses TRBV6-1 and TRBJ1-1, with 11 nucleotides matching TRBD1. V shed 3 bases, J shed 12 bases, and the junction held 6 bases outside the gene matches. The CDR3 sequence is 13 residues long. CDR1 and CDR2 from the germline V gene are MNHNS and SASEGT. The CDR3 is CASSDRDRGTSFF. The CDR3 DNA reads TGTGCCAGCAGTGACCGGGACAGGGGGACGTCTTTCTTT.

This clonotype was seen once. The genes are TRBV6-2 or TRBV6-3 and TRBJ1-2; no clear D gene. With 4 bases removed from V and 4 bases from J, the gap between germline ends came to 13 bases. The CDR3 consists of 14 residues. Germline V lookup: CDR1 MNHEY, CDR2 SVGEGT. The CDR3 is CASSSLYMGYGYTF. The CDR3 coding sequence is TGTGCCAGCAGTTCTCTCTATATGGGCTATGGCTACACCTTC.

Remarks on this clonotype: The junction differs from germline at one of its ends, possibly a read error. V usage is TRBV5-3 and J usage is TRBJ1-2, with TRBD1 identical over 8 bases. TRBV5-3 qualifies as an ORF whose function is uncertain. This CDR3 has 13 amino acids. CDR3: CASSLDRVGGYTF. The CDR3 DNA is TGTGCCAGCAGCTTGGACAGGGTGGGCGGCTACACCTTC.

V and J are TRBV19 and TRBJ1-5, with D maybe TRBD1 (5 bases). CDR3 size: 19 residues. Germline V gene data show CDR1 as LNHDA and CDR2 as SQIVND (reference sequence). Trimming removed 5 bases at V and 4 bases at J, with 27 bases between. For the CDR3, the DNA is TGTGCCAGTAGTTTCAGGGCTGGGGGTGTGGGGCGAACAAATCAGCCCCAGCATTTT. This gives the protein CASSFRAGGVGRTNQPQHF.

The CDR3 DNA reads as TGTGCCAGCGAAAATAAGCGGGAGTCAGATACGCAGTATTTT. Its translation: CASENKRESDTQYF. This chain links TRBV2 with TRBJ2-3, with 8 nucleotides matching TRBD2. The CDR3 totals 14 residues. V trimming: 8 bases; J trimming: 4 bases; junction bases outside the gene matches: 8. Germline CDR1 reads SNHLY; CDR2 reads FYNNEI.

This clonotype was recorded once. The chain's CDR3 is CSASSLAGDQETQYF. The CDR3 nucleotides read TGCAGTGCTAGTTCGCTAGCGGGGGATCAAGAGACCCAGTACTTC. The V call is TRBV20-1, the J call TRBJ2-5, with 10 bases fitting TRBD2. There are 15 residues in the CDR3. V lost 3 bases to trimming and J lost 2 bases; unmatched junction nucleotides: 6. Germline values: CDR1 DFQATT, CDR2 SNEGSKA (reference sequence).

This clonotype was seen a few times. This rearrangement joins TRBV6-1 to TRBJ1-5; maybe TRBD1 (6 bases). CDR3 length equals 16 residues. The V gene's germline CDR1 is MNHNS and CDR2 SASEGT. The V and J ends lost 5 bases and 4 bases respectively, with 18 bases between them. In nucleotides, the CDR3 is TGTGCCAGCAGTCCCTTCGGACAGTCCCCTAATCAGCCCCAGCATTTT. Its translation is CASSPFGQSPNQPQHF.